The rows below give T cell receptor beta chains drawn from one sample of a study of blood T cell repertoires in COVID-19. Using immunoSEQ multiplex PCR, the repertoire was profiled, and TCRdb retains in-frame clones only, with some absent. The table lists 95,000 to 150,000 clones, 82% of them singletons. Sequencing was performed on peripheral blood. The receptors originated from a woman in her sixties or seventies with acute or convalescent COVID-19. The CDR3 runs from the conserved cysteine through the conserved F or W. Each record gives: J gene, D gene, clone size, V gene, CDR3 DNA, CDR3 protein. A D gene is named only where the DNA matches it firmly. Some rows have no size entry. The others give once, few or many, or a class for an expanded clone.

j_call: TRBJ2-1
d_call: .
clone_size: .
v_call: TRBV10-3
cdr3_nt: TGTGCCATCAGTGAGTCGGGAGGCGTAAGCAATGAGCAGTTCTTC
cdr3_aa: CAISESGGVSNEQFF

j_call: TRBJ1-1
d_call: .
clone_size: .
v_call: TRBV6-6
cdr3_nt: TGTGCCAGCAAAACGGCGGGGGTAGGCGCTGAAGCTTTCTTT
cdr3_aa: CASKTAGVGAEAFF

j_call: TRBJ1-2
d_call: .
clone_size: .
v_call: TRBV7-9
cdr3_nt: TGTGCCAGCAGCTTACTCGGGTTGGACTATGGCTACACCTTC
cdr3_aa: CASSLLGLDYGYTF

j_call: TRBJ1-6
d_call: .
clone_size: .
v_call: TRBV3-1/TRBV3-2
cdr3_nt: TGTGCCAGCAGCCAAGGTCCCGGCAGGGGTTCGGCCCTCCACTTT
cdr3_aa: CASSQGPGRGSALHF

j_call: TRBJ2-7
d_call: TRBD1
clone_size: .
v_call: TRBV19
cdr3_nt: TGTGCCAGTAACGACAGGGACCACGAGCAGTACTTC
cdr3_aa: CASNDRDHEQYF

j_call: TRBJ2-6
d_call: .
clone_size: .
v_call: TRBV7-9
cdr3_nt: TGTGCCAGCAGCTTAGGGCCGAACTCTGGGGCCAACGTCCTGACTTTC
cdr3_aa: CASSLGPNSGANVLTF

j_call: TRBJ2-2
d_call: .
clone_size: .
v_call: TRBV3-1/TRBV3-2
cdr3_nt: TGTGCCAGCAGCCAAAGCGCCGGGGAGCTGTTTTTT
cdr3_aa: CASSQSAGELFF

j_call: TRBJ1-6
d_call: TRBD1
clone_size: .
v_call: TRBV19
cdr3_nt: TGTGCCAGTAGTAGTGGGACAGTGATAAATTCACCCCTCCACTTT
cdr3_aa: CASSSGTVINSPLHF

j_call: TRBJ1-5
d_call: .
clone_size: .
v_call: TRBV2
cdr3_nt: TGTGCCAGCCGCTTGGGCAGTGCGAATCAGCCCCAGCATTTT
cdr3_aa: CASRLGSANQPQHF

j_call: TRBJ1-5
d_call: .
clone_size: .
v_call: TRBV5-6
cdr3_nt: TGTGCCAGCAGCTTGACGGGGACGGCGGGGAATCAGCCCCAGCATTTT
cdr3_aa: CASSLTGTAGNQPQHF

j_call: TRBJ2-3
d_call: .
clone_size: .
v_call: TRBV6-4
cdr3_nt: TGTGCCAGCAGTGACTCCTCCACAGGGTCAGATACGCAGTATTTT
cdr3_aa: CASSDSSTGSDTQYF

j_call: TRBJ1-1
d_call: .
clone_size: .
v_call: TRBV6-2/TRBV6-3
cdr3_nt: TGTGCCAGCAGTTACAGGCGGCTGAACACTGAAGCTTTCTTT
cdr3_aa: CASSYRRLNTEAFF

j_call: TRBJ1-5
d_call: TRBD1
clone_size: .
v_call: TRBV5-5
cdr3_nt: TGTGCCAGCAGCCAGACCGGGACAGATTATCAGCCCCAGCATTTT
cdr3_aa: CASSQTGTDYQPQHF

j_call: TRBJ1-5
d_call: .
clone_size: few
v_call: TRBV7-2
cdr3_nt: TGTGCCAGCAGCCCGACCGCACTAGCTATCAATCAGCCCCAGCATTTT
cdr3_aa: CASSPTALAINQPQHF

j_call: TRBJ1-4
d_call: .
clone_size: .
v_call: TRBV10-2
cdr3_nt: TGCGCCAGCAGTGAGACCTCAGGGGCAGGAACTAATGAAAAACTGTTTTTT
cdr3_aa: CASSETSGAGTNEKLFF

j_call: TRBJ1-2
d_call: .
clone_size: once
v_call: TRBV6-5
cdr3_nt: TGTGCCGGAGGGAACCCCTTTGGCTACACCTTC
cdr3_aa: CAGGNPFGYTF

j_call: TRBJ2-3
d_call: TRBD2
clone_size: .
v_call: TRBV5-4
cdr3_nt: TGTGCCAGCAGCTCAGGACTAGCGGGGGGGTTTACTATAAGCACAGATACGCAGTATTTT
cdr3_aa: CASSSGLAGGFTISTDTQYF

j_call: TRBJ1-6
d_call: TRBD1
clone_size: .
v_call: TRBV4-1
cdr3_nt: TGCGCCAGCAGCCTCCAGGGGGCCGGCTATAATTCACCCCTCCACTTT
cdr3_aa: CASSLQGAGYNSPLHF

j_call: TRBJ2-2
d_call: .
clone_size: .
v_call: TRBV4-1
cdr3_nt: TGCGCCAGCAGCCAAGGGAGTCAGGGCACCGGGGAGCTGTTTTTT
cdr3_aa: CASSQGSQGTGELFF

j_call: TRBJ2-7
d_call: .
clone_size: .
v_call: TRBV15
cdr3_nt: TGTGCCACCAGCAGACGGGCAGGGGCCTACTACGAGCAGTACTTC
cdr3_aa: CATSRRAGAYYEQYF

j_call: TRBJ1-1
d_call: .
clone_size: .
v_call: TRBV27
cdr3_nt: TGTGCCAGCAGTTTAAGCGTCCCGAACACTGAAGCTTTCTTT
cdr3_aa: CASSLSVPNTEAFF

j_call: TRBJ2-1
d_call: .
clone_size: .
v_call: TRBV6-2/TRBV6-3
cdr3_nt: TGTGCCAGCAGTTACGGTTTCCACCCAGGGGGGACAACCTACAATGAGCAGTTCTTC
cdr3_aa: CASSYGFHPGGTTYNEQFF

j_call: TRBJ2-7
d_call: TRBD1
clone_size: .
v_call: TRBV7-9
cdr3_nt: TGTGCCAGCAGCCCCCGGACAGGCCCGTTTATTGAGCAGTACTTC
cdr3_aa: CASSPRTGPFIEQYF

j_call: TRBJ1-5
d_call: .
clone_size: .
v_call: TRBV7-8
cdr3_nt: TGTGCCAGCAGCTTAGCGCGGGGGTCTGCTCAGCCCCAGCATTTT
cdr3_aa: CASSLARGSAQPQHF

j_call: TRBJ2-1
d_call: TRBD2
clone_size: .
v_call: TRBV15
cdr3_nt: TGTGCCACCAGCAGAGTAGGGAGCGGGGGGGCCTACAATGAGCAGTTCTTC
cdr3_aa: CATSRVGSGGAYNEQFF

j_call: TRBJ1-2
d_call: .
clone_size: .
v_call: TRBV5-1
cdr3_nt: TGCGCCAGCAGCTTGGAGGGGCCCGGAGTGGATGGCTACACCTTC
cdr3_aa: CASSLEGPGVDGYTF

j_call: TRBJ1-5
d_call: TRBD1
clone_size: .
v_call: TRBV6-2/TRBV6-3
cdr3_nt: TGTGCCAGCAGCCCAAAGGACAGGGTGGCATATAGCAATCAGCCCCAGCATTTT
cdr3_aa: CASSPKDRVAYSNQPQHF

j_call: TRBJ1-1
d_call: TRBD1
clone_size: .
v_call: TRBV6-5
cdr3_nt: TGTGCCAGCAGTTATCGACAGGGGGAGCTGAACACTGAAGCTTTCTTT
cdr3_aa: CASSYRQGELNTEAFF

j_call: TRBJ1-1
d_call: .
clone_size: .
v_call: TRBV5-6
cdr3_nt: TGTGCCTCATATTCGCAGGGCACCGCTGAAGCTTTCTTT
cdr3_aa: CASYSQGTAEAFF

j_call: TRBJ2-5
d_call: .
clone_size: .
v_call: TRBV9
cdr3_nt: TGTGCCAGCAGCGTAGGCTACAGGCAAGAGACCCAGTACTTC
cdr3_aa: CASSVGYRQETQYF

j_call: TRBJ2-1
d_call: TRBD2
clone_size: .
v_call: TRBV6-4
cdr3_nt: TGTGCCAGCAGTCTTAGCGGGGGGGCCGGTAATGAGCAGTTCTTC
cdr3_aa: CASSLSGGAGNEQFF

j_call: TRBJ2-3
d_call: TRBD2
clone_size: few
v_call: TRBV7-6
cdr3_nt: TGTGCCAGCAGCTTAGGGACTAGCGGGGGTATTAGCACAGATACGCAGTATTTT
cdr3_aa: CASSLGTSGGISTDTQYF

j_call: TRBJ2-2
d_call: .
clone_size: .
v_call: TRBV5-6
cdr3_nt: TGTGCCAGCAGCTGGAGTTCACTATACACCGGGGAGCTGTTTTTT
cdr3_aa: CASSWSSLYTGELFF

j_call: TRBJ2-5
d_call: TRBD2
clone_size: .
v_call: TRBV11-3
cdr3_nt: TGTGCCAGCAGCTCGAACGGGGGGGCCAAAGAGACCCAGTACTTC
cdr3_aa: CASSSNGGAKETQYF

j_call: TRBJ2-3
d_call: TRBD2
clone_size: .
v_call: TRBV30
cdr3_nt: TGTGCCTGGAGGCCAAACCGACTAGCGGGGGGTCGGGCAGATACGCAGTATTTT
cdr3_aa: CAWRPNRLAGGRADTQYF

j_call: TRBJ1-3
d_call: .
clone_size: .
v_call: TRBV15
cdr3_nt: TGTGCCACCAGCAGAGATAGAGGTTATGGAAACACCATATATTTT
cdr3_aa: CATSRDRGYGNTIYF

j_call: TRBJ2-7
d_call: .
clone_size: .
v_call: TRBV9
cdr3_nt: TGTGCCAGCAGCGTAGACCCAGGAATGACCTACGAGCAGTACTTC
cdr3_aa: CASSVDPGMTYEQYF

j_call: TRBJ2-2
d_call: .
clone_size: .
v_call: TRBV4-3
cdr3_nt: TGCGCCAGCACTCCGAGGTTCCTGAACACCGGGGAGCTGTTTTTT
cdr3_aa: CASTPRFLNTGELFF

j_call: TRBJ1-2
d_call: .
clone_size: .
v_call: TRBV5-5
cdr3_nt: TGTGCCAGCAGCTTGGACAGGGTTCTACGCAGGGGCTACACCTTC
cdr3_aa: CASSLDRVLRRGYTF

j_call: TRBJ2-2
d_call: TRBD2
clone_size: .
v_call: TRBV3-1/TRBV3-2
cdr3_nt: TGTGCCAGCAGCCCGACTCTCGGACTAGCGGGTCGGGCCGGGGAGCTGTTTTTT
cdr3_aa: CASSPTLGLAGRAGELFF

j_call: TRBJ1-4
d_call: .
clone_size: .
v_call: TRBV11-2
cdr3_nt: TGTGCCAGCAGCTTAGAGGGGTGGGGCTCGCCGAAAAAACTGTTTTTT
cdr3_aa: CASSLEGWGSPKKLFF

j_call: TRBJ1-4
d_call: .
clone_size: .
v_call: TRBV7-9
cdr3_nt: TGTGCCAGCAGCTTAGGGACGTTGGAGGAGAGGGAAAAACTGTTTTTT
cdr3_aa: CASSLGTLEEREKLFF

j_call: TRBJ1-1
d_call: .
clone_size: once
v_call: TRBV30
cdr3_nt: TGTGCCTGGAGCGCAGCGCAGAACACTGAAGCTTTCTTT
cdr3_aa: CAWSAAQNTEAFF

j_call: TRBJ2-3
d_call: .
clone_size: once
v_call: TRBV7-2
cdr3_nt: TGTGCCAGCAGCTTAGGGACTACAGGCACAGATACGCAGTATTTT
cdr3_aa: CASSLGTTGTDTQYF

j_call: TRBJ1-2
d_call: .
clone_size: once
v_call: TRBV10-3
cdr3_nt: TGTGCCATCAGTAGGGAGGGCCATGGCTACACCTTC
cdr3_aa: CAISREGHGYTF

j_call: TRBJ1-6
d_call: TRBD1
clone_size: once
v_call: TRBV14
cdr3_nt: TGTGCCAGCAGCCAAGCCTTCAACCGGAGGGGGCTTCACTTT
cdr3_aa: CASSQAFNRRGLHF

j_call: TRBJ1-3
d_call: .
clone_size: .
v_call: TRBV30
cdr3_nt: TGTGCCTGGAGCTTTTCTCGTTCAGGCACCATATATTTT
cdr3_aa: CAWSFSRSGTIYF

j_call: TRBJ1-5
d_call: .
clone_size: .
v_call: TRBV5-1
cdr3_nt: TGCGCCAGCAGCGACGGGGGCAATCAGCCCCAGCATTTT
cdr3_aa: CASSDGGNQPQHF

j_call: TRBJ2-1
d_call: .
clone_size: .
v_call: TRBV4-2
cdr3_nt: TGTGCCAGCAGCCAAGGACGACGAGCACAGGAGCAGTTCTTC
cdr3_aa: CASSQGRRAQEQFF

j_call: TRBJ2-4
d_call: .
clone_size: .
v_call: TRBV15
cdr3_nt: TGTGCCACCAGCAGGGAAACGACAGCCGAACTAGCCAAAAACATTCAGTACTTC
cdr3_aa: CATSRETTAELAKNIQYF

j_call: TRBJ2-3
d_call: TRBD2
clone_size: .
v_call: TRBV6-4
cdr3_nt: TGTGCCAGCAGTGAGGCGGGGGGGACTACCACAGATACGCAGTATTTT
cdr3_aa: CASSEAGGTTTDTQYF

j_call: TRBJ1-6
d_call: .
clone_size: .
v_call: TRBV30
cdr3_nt: TGTGCCTGGAGTGGGCAGGGAAGAAATTCACCCCTCCACTTT
cdr3_aa: CAWSGQGRNSPLHF

j_call: TRBJ2-2
d_call: .
clone_size: few
v_call: TRBV7-8
cdr3_nt: TGTGCCAGCAGCTTACAGGGGAGAAAAAGGGGAACCGGGGAGCTGTTTTTT
cdr3_aa: CASSLQGRKRGTGELFF

j_call: TRBJ1-2
d_call: .
clone_size: .
v_call: TRBV5-6
cdr3_nt: TGTGCCAGCAGCTTGCCTACCCGGGGGGACTATGGCTACACCTTC
cdr3_aa: CASSLPTRGDYGYTF

j_call: TRBJ2-3
d_call: .
clone_size: .
v_call: TRBV7-8
cdr3_nt: TGTGCCAGCAGCCCAGGGCCCCCCGCTAGCACAGATACGCAGTATTTT
cdr3_aa: CASSPGPPASTDTQYF

j_call: TRBJ1-1
d_call: .
clone_size: .
v_call: TRBV11-2
cdr3_nt: TGTGCCAGCAGCCGCAGGGAAAAGACTGAAGCTTTCTTT
cdr3_aa: CASSRREKTEAFF

j_call: TRBJ1-5
d_call: .
clone_size: few
v_call: TRBV6-1
cdr3_nt: TGTGCCAGCAGTGGTGGACTGGACAGCGGGGCAAATCAGCCCCAGCATTTT
cdr3_aa: CASSGGLDSGANQPQHF